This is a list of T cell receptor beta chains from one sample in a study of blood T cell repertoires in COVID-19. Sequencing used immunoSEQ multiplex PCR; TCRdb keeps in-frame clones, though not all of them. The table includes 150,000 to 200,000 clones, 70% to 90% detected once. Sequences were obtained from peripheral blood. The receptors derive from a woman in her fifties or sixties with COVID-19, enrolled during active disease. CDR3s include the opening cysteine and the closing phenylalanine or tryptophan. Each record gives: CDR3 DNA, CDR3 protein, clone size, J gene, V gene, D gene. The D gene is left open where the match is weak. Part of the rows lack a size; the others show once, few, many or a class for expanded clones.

DNA: TGTGCCAGCATAGAACGGGTACAAGAGACCCAGTACTTC
CDR3: CASIERVQETQYF
size: NA
J: TRBJ2-5
V: TRBV7-2
D: NA

DNA: TGTGCCAGCAGTTTCGACTACCAGCCCCAGCATTTT
CDR3: CASSFDYQPQHF
size: NA
J: TRBJ1-5
V: TRBV12-3/TRBV12-4
D: NA

DNA: TGTGCCAGCAGTACTTTCCCGGGACAGATAAGCTACGAGCAGTACTTC
CDR3: CASSTFPGQISYEQYF
size: NA
J: TRBJ2-7
V: TRBV6-2/TRBV6-3
D: TRBD1

DNA: TGTGCCAGCAGCTTTTTAGCGGGAGGAGGTGAGACCCAGTACTTC
CDR3: CASSFLAGGGETQYF
size: NA
J: TRBJ2-5
V: TRBV5-6
D: TRBD2

DNA: TGCGCCAGCAGCCAGACAGGGGTCTATGGCTACACCTTC
CDR3: CASSQTGVYGYTF
size: NA
J: TRBJ1-2
V: TRBV4-3
D: TRBD1

DNA: TGTGCCAGCAGTTTGCTAGCGGGCGCCAACACCGGGGAGCTGTTTTTT
CDR3: CASSLLAGANTGELFF
size: once
J: TRBJ2-2
V: TRBV28
D: TRBD2

DNA: TGTGCCAGCAGCCTCGAGGGAGCGAACACCGGGGAGTTGTTTTTT
CDR3: CASSLEGANTGELFF
size: NA
J: TRBJ2-2
V: TRBV5-6
D: NA

DNA: TGTGCCACCAGCAGAGATCAGGGGGCAGCCAATGAGCAGTTCTTC
CDR3: CATSRDQGAANEQFF
size: NA
J: TRBJ2-1
V: TRBV15
D: TRBD1

DNA: TGTGCTAGCAGCCCCCGGGACAGGGAAGGGCAGTTCTTC
CDR3: CASSPRDREGQFF
size: NA
J: TRBJ2-1
V: TRBV7-7
D: TRBD1

DNA: TGTGCCAGCAGTTCTTTTAGTTTAACCCGACAGGGGTTTCAGCCCCAGCATTTT
CDR3: CASSSFSLTRQGFQPQHF
size: NA
J: TRBJ1-5
V: TRBV27
D: TRBD1

DNA: TGTGCCAGCAGTCCACGGACAGGGGGAAAAGAGGAGCAGTACTTC
CDR3: CASSPRTGGKEEQYF
size: few
J: TRBJ2-7
V: TRBV27
D: TRBD1

DNA: TGTGCCAGCGGGCCACAGGGGGCGCGGACTGAAGCTTTCTTT
CDR3: CASGPQGARTEAFF
size: NA
J: TRBJ1-1
V: TRBV27
D: TRBD1

DNA: TGTGCCAGCAGCGTAACAGGGGGAGGAAACATTCAGTACTTC
CDR3: CASSVTGGGNIQYF
size: once
J: TRBJ2-4
V: TRBV7-8
D: TRBD1

DNA: TGTGCCAGCAGCTTTAGACAGGGGACTAATGAAAAACTGTTTTTT
CDR3: CASSFRQGTNEKLFF
size: NA
J: TRBJ1-4
V: TRBV7-9
D: TRBD1

DNA: TGTGCCAGCAGCCAAGAAGCCAAGGGGGCGGGACTAGCGGTAGATGGGACCCAGTACTTC
CDR3: CASSQEAKGAGLAVDGTQYF
size: NA
J: TRBJ2-5
V: TRBV4-2
D: TRBD2

DNA: TGCGCCAGCAGCCAAGCGTCCCCCGGGGAGCTGTTTTTT
CDR3: CASSQASPGELFF
size: NA
J: TRBJ2-2
V: TRBV4-3
D: NA

DNA: TGTGCCATCGTGCGGGACGGAAACTATGGCTACACCTTC
CDR3: CAIVRDGNYGYTF
size: NA
J: TRBJ1-2
V: TRBV10-3
D: NA

DNA: TGTGCCAGCAGTCGACTAGCGGGAGCGGTGGAGACCCAGTACTTC
CDR3: CASSRLAGAVETQYF
size: once
J: TRBJ2-5
V: TRBV6-5
D: TRBD2

DNA: TGTGCCAGCAGCTTAGGCCAGGGCTTAACTGAAGCTTTCTTT
CDR3: CASSLGQGLTEAFF
size: NA
J: TRBJ1-1
V: TRBV13
D: NA

DNA: TGTGCCAGCAGTCCTACAGGGGGAGGGGGCTACACCTTC
CDR3: CASSPTGGGGYTF
size: NA
J: TRBJ1-2
V: TRBV12-3/TRBV12-4
D: TRBD1

DNA: TGTGCCAGCAGCCTCGAGGTGACGGGACTCACAACCACCGGGGAGCTGTTTTTT
CDR3: CASSLEVTGLTTTGELFF
size: NA
J: TRBJ2-2
V: TRBV4-2
D: NA

DNA: TGTGCCAGCAGCTTACGACAGCTGATTCGAGAGCAGTTCTTC
CDR3: CASSLRQLIREQFF
size: NA
J: TRBJ2-1
V: TRBV7-2
D: NA

DNA: TGCAGCGTCACCAACACCGTAACTGGAAACACCATATATTTT
CDR3: CSVTNTVTGNTIYF
size: NA
J: TRBJ1-3
V: TRBV29-1
D: NA

DNA: TGTGCCAGTAGCATGAGTCAGGTGTTATATCAGCCCCAGCATTTT
CDR3: CASSMSQVLYQPQHF
size: NA
J: TRBJ1-5
V: TRBV19
D: NA

DNA: TGCAGCGGCGGACAGTCAGATACGCAGTATTTT
CDR3: CSGGQSDTQYF
size: few
J: TRBJ2-3
V: TRBV29-1
D: NA